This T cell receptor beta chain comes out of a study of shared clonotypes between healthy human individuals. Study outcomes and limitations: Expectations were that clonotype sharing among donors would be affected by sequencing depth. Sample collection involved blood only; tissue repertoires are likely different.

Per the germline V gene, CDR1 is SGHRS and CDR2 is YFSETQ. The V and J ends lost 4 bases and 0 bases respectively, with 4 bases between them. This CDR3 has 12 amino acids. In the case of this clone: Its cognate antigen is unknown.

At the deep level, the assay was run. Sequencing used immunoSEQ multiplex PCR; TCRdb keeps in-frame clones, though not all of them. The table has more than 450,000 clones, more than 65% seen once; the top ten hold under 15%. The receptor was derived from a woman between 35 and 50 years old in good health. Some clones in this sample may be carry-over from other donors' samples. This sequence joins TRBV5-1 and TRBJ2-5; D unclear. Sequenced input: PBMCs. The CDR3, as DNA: TGCGCCAGCAGCCCGAACCAAGAGACCCAGTACTTC. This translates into CASSPNQETQYF. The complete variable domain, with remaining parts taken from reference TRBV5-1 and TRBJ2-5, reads KAGVTQTPRYLIKTRGQQVTLSCSPISGHRSVSWYQQTPGQGLQFLFEYFSETQRNKGNFPGRFSGRQFSNSRSEMNVSTLELGDSALYLCASSPNQETQYFGPGTRLLVL.